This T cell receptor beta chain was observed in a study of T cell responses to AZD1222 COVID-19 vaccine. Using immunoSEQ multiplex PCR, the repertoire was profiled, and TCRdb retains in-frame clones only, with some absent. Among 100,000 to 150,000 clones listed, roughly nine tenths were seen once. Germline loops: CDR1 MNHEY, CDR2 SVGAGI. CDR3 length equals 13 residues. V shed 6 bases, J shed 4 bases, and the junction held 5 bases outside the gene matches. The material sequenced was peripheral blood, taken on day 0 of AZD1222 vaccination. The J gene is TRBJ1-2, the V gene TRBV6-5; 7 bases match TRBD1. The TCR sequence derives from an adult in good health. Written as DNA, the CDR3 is TGTGCCAGCAGCCGACAGGGAATCTATGGCTACACCTTC. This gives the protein CASSRQGIYGYTF.